Listed below are T cell receptor beta chains from one sample, sequenced in a study of T cells in Graves' hyperthyroidism and ophthalmopathy. MiXCR was run by TCRdb on the multiplex PCR reads, yielding one entry per CDR3 protein. The repertoire holds approximately 870,000 distinct CDR3 sequences, with around 39% as singletons. Sequencing was carried out using blood. These receptors were collected from a man younger than 35 with Graves' hyperthyroidism. Both conserved end residues are part of each CDR3. Each record gives: V gene, D gene, CDR3 length, clone size, J gene, CDR3 DNA, CDR3 protein. D genes are given only for firm matches. Part of the rows lack a size; the others show once, few, many or a class for expanded clones.

TRBV27,NA,13,NA,TRBJ1-4,TGTGCCAGCAGTTTTGTCGGGGATGAAAAACTGTTTTTT,CASSFVGDEKLFF
TRBV9,NA,15,few,TRBJ1-3,TGTGCCAGCAGCCCCCCACCGGGAGGAGGAAACACCATATATTTT,CASSPPPGGGNTIYF
TRBV7-2,NA,15,few,TRBJ1-1,TGTGCCAGCAGCTTACCAGGCCTACCCGGAACTGAAGCTTTCTTT,CASSLPGLPGTEAFF
TRBV11-3,NA,14,NA,TRBJ2-2,TGTGCCGGCAGCTTATCCTCCGGCACCGGGGAGCTGTTTTTT,CAGSLSSGTGELFF
TRBV12-3/TRBV12-4,NA,13,NA,TRBJ2-2,TGTGCCAGCAGTCCAGACAGTTGGGGGGAGCTGTTTTTT,CASSPDSWGELFF
TRBV15,NA,16,once,TRBJ1-6,TGTGCCGCCAGCAGCCAAGGGGTAGGCCAAAACTCACCCCTCCACTTT,CAASSQGVGQNSPLHF
TRBV7-2,TRBD1,14,once,TRBJ2-7,TGCGCCAGCAGCTCGGGACAGGGGCAGTACGAGCAGTACTTC,CASSSGQGQYEQYF
TRBV20-1,NA,13,many,TRBJ1-1,TGCAGTGCTAGGCGTCAGGGGAACACTGAAGCTTTCTTT,CSARRQGNTEAFF
TRBV10-3,NA,13,NA,TRBJ1-2,TGTGCCAGCAGTGGGGGCTTAAGCTTCGGCTACACCTTC,CASSGGLSFGYTF
TRBV7-9,TRBD2,18,few,TRBJ2-5,TGTGCCAGCAGCTTCGGACTAGCGGGGGGCTCCCAGGAAGAGACCCAGTACTTC,CASSFGLAGGSQEETQYF
TRBV7-9,NA,13,few,TRBJ1-1,TGTGCCAGCAGTCTTGATGAGATCGCTGAAGCTTTCTTT,CASSLDEIAEAFF
TRBV12-3/TRBV12-4,NA,13,NA,TRBJ2-7,TGTGCCAGCAGACGTACAGGGATAGGCGAGCAGTACTTC,CASRRTGIGEQYF
TRBV12-3/TRBV12-4,NA,14,NA,TRBJ2-2,TGTGCCAGCACTCAGGGTGAGAACACCGGGGAGCTGTTTTTT,CASTQGENTGELFF
TRBV10-3,NA,14,NA,TRBJ1-6,TGTGCCAGCAGTAGAACAACAGGGCAATCACCCCTCCACTTT,CASSRTTGQSPLHF
TRBV19,NA,15,NA,TRBJ1-5,TGTGCCAGTACCGTGACGCGGAAAAGCAATCAGCCCCAGCATTTT,CASTVTRKSNQPQHF
TRBV7-3,NA,15,NA,TRBJ2-5,TGCGCCAGCAGCCCGGAGTTGGGCAGCCAAGAGACCCAGTACTTC,CASSPELGSQETQYF
TRBV7-3,NA,15,NA,TRBJ1-5,TGCGCCAGCAGCCAAGAGCCAGGGGATCAGCAGCCCCAGCATTTT,CASSQEPGDQQPQHF
TRBV5-1,NA,11,many,TRBJ2-7,TGCGCCAGCAGCTTGGGGGACGAAAAGTACTTC,CASSLGDEKYF
TRBV7-9,NA,16,many,TRBJ1-2,TGTGCCAGCAGCCATACAAGGGACGGATCAAACTATGGCTACACCTTC,CASSHTRDGSNYGYTF
TRBV10-3,TRBD1,15,NA,TRBJ1-5,TGTGCCACCGGGACAGGGGTGAGCGGCAATCAGCCCCAGCATTTT,CATGTGVSGNQPQHF
TRBV28,NA,13,NA,TRBJ2-7,TGTGCCACCAAGGGACGGATTCTCTACGAGCAGTACTTC,CATKGRILYEQYF
TRBV13,TRBD1,15,NA,TRBJ1-4,TGTGCCAGCAGCTTTAGACAGGGGCTCGAGAAAAAACTGTTTTTT,CASSFRQGLEKKLFF
TRBV10-3,TRBD1,14,once,TRBJ2-5,TGTGCCATCAGAAGACAGGGGGAGAAAGAGACCCAGTACTTC,CAIRRQGEKETQYF
TRBV7-2,NA,12,NA,TRBJ1-2,TGTGCGACGGGGCAGGGTGGCTATGGCTACACCTTC,CATGQGGYGYTF
TRBV29-1,TRBD2,14,many,TRBJ2-5,TGCAGCGTTGATATAGCGGGAGGTTCCGAGACCCAGTACTTC,CSVDIAGGSETQYF
TRBV19,TRBD1,11,NA,TRBJ1-1,TGTGCCAGTCTTCAGGGGGATGAAGCTTTCTTT,CASLQGDEAFF
TRBV9,NA,16,many,TRBJ2-6,TGTGCCAGCAGCTTCAGAGGGGGGACTGGGGCCAACGTCCTGACTTTC,CASSFRGGTGANVLTF
TRBV4-2,NA,15,NA,TRBJ1-5,TGTGCCAGCAGCCAAGAATACTTGAGCAATCAGCCCCAGCATTTT,CASSQEYLSNQPQHF
TRBV10-3,NA,14,NA,TRBJ1-5,TGTGCCATCCGGACTAGCGGGAGCAATGAGCCCCAGCATTTT,CAIRTSGSNEPQHF
TRBV10-3,NA,16,few,TRBJ1-3,TGTGCCAGTCAGGGCCAGGGAAGGAACTCTGGAAACACCATATATTTT,CASQGQGRNSGNTIYF
TRBV5-4,NA,17,NA,TRBJ1-6,TGTGCCAGCAGCTTGGCCGGCGCACTCACGGGGAATTCACCCCTCCACTTT,CASSLAGALTGNSPLHF
TRBV7-2,NA,16,few,TRBJ1-1,TGTGCCAGCAGCTTATCTTTATGGGGTCCGGACACTGAAGCTTTCTTT,CASSLSLWGPDTEAFF
TRBV4-1,TRBD1,15,NA,TRBJ1-5,TGCGCCAGCAGCCAAGATGAGTCAGGGGGGCAGCCCCAGCATTTT,CASSQDESGGQPQHF
TRBV10-3,NA,12,NA,TRBJ2-1,TGTGCCATCAGGGTAGGGGCGGATGAGCAGTTCTTC,CAIRVGADEQFF
TRBV12-3/TRBV12-4,TRBD1,18,NA,TRBJ2-7,TGTGCCAGCAGCCCACACCCAGGGGACAGGATCAGCTCCTACGAGCAGTACTTC,CASSPHPGDRISSYEQYF
TRBV20-1,NA,11,few,TRBJ1-2,TGCACGGCAGAGGGTGGGTATGGCTACACCTTC,CTAEGGYGYTF
TRBV7-2,NA,12,NA,TRBJ2-3,TGTGCCAGCAGCTTATCGGCAGATACGCAGTATTTT,CASSLSADTQYF
TRBV5-6,NA,14,many,TRBJ1-4,TGTGCCAGCAGCTTCGGCAGGATGACGGAAAAACTGTTTTTT,CASSFGRMTEKLFF
TRBV29-1,NA,12,NA,TRBJ1-5,TGCAGCATATCGGGACATGAGGAGCCCCAGCATTTT,CSISGHEEPQHF
TRBV29-1,TRBD1,13,many,TRBJ2-5,TGCAGCGCTATACGGGACAGTCACGAGACCCAGTACTTC,CSAIRDSHETQYF
TRBV6-1,NA,16,few,TRBJ1-5,TGTGCCAGCACCCTAGCGCCGGACGACAGATCCCAGCCCCAGCATTTT,CASTLAPDDRSQPQHF
TRBV2,NA,17,NA,TRBJ1-6,TGTGCCAGCATCCGGACAGCCACCGGGGAGAGTAATTCACCCCTCCACTTT,CASIRTATGESNSPLHF
TRBV9,NA,13,many,TRBJ1-1,TGTGCCAGCAGCAGAACTAGTACGGCTGAAGCTTTCTTT,CASSRTSTAEAFF
TRBV2,TRBD1,16,NA,TRBJ1-5,TGTGCCAGCAGCCTACAGGGGAGGGCTAGCAATCAGCCCCAGCATTTT,CASSLQGRASNQPQHF
TRBV5-1,NA,16,NA,TRBJ1-5,TGCGCTAGCAGCTTGGATCCAGGGATGAGCAATCAGCCCCAGCATTTT,CASSLDPGMSNQPQHF
TRBV13,NA,12,NA,TRBJ1-2,TGTGCCAGCAGCGCCCAGGGTCGTGGCTACACCTTC,CASSAQGRGYTF
TRBV20-1,TRBD1,14,NA,TRBJ2-2,TGCAGTGCTAGGGGACAGGGGCACACCGGGGAGCTGTTTTTT,CSARGQGHTGELFF
TRBV19,TRBD1,15,many,TRBJ1-5,TGTGCCAGTAGTACCCGGGACAGGGTTTATCAGCCCCAGCATTTT,CASSTRDRVYQPQHF
TRBV19,NA,15,many,TRBJ1-5,TGTGCCAGTAGTATGATCGGGGATAGGAATCAGCCCCAGCATTTT,CASSMIGDRNQPQHF
TRBV29-1,NA,12,NA,TRBJ2-3,TGCAGCGTTCGGTCCCGGCCAGATACGCAGTATTTT,CSVRSRPDTQYF
TRBV20-1,NA,14,many,TRBJ1-2,TGCAGTGCTAGAGATCCGGACTCCTACTATGGCTACACCTTC,CSARDPDSYYGYTF
TRBV20-1,NA,12,NA,TRBJ2-5,TGCAGTGCTAGACTCCCCACAGAGACCCAGTACTTC,CSARLPTETQYF